This T cell receptor beta chain was retrieved from a study of T-cell reconstitution after alpha-beta-depleted transplantation in children. Comment on this clonotype: Its antigen is still unknown.

Findings of the study overall: The main origin of T-cell counts and diversity one year after transplant was newly produced T cells. Expanded graft clones numbering several hundred reportedly gave rise to alpha-beta T cells about two months after transplant.

The authors prepared the TCRbeta library with unique molecular identifiers. TCRdb re-derived calls from the PCR reads in MiXCR, one entry per CDR3 protein. Of 600,000 to 800,000 distinct CDR3 sequences listed, approximately 14% are singletons. Trimming removed 2 bases at V and 3 bases at J, with 8 bases between. The CDR3 has 13 amino acids. Germline CDR1 reads SGHTA; CDR2 reads FQGNSA. V and J are TRBV7-2 and TRBJ2-7; D is unresolved. Material: PBMCs, obtained before TCRalphabeta/CD19-depleted stem cell transplant. This clonotype was obtained from a girl under 10 years old with congenital amegakaryocytic thrombocytopenia, due to receive a stem cell transplant. CDR3 in DNA: TGTGCCAGCAGCTTATTCCCCCTCTACGAGCAGTACTTC. Amino acid sequence: CASSLFPLYEQYF.